This entry is about one T cell receptor beta chain. The clone's antigen remains unknown. The record has no base qualities; no much larger clone is one base away. The record originates from a study (dated by TCRdb to the mid-2010s). For context, the study as a whole: The study set out to test whether tumor-infiltrating Tregs in breast cancer get recruited from blood Tregs or are instead converted in situ from other CD4+ T cell subsets.

Full-length TCR variable regions were amplified by 5' RACE PCR using constant-region reverse primers, and then by semi-nested PCR using Nested Universal Primer A. The ReliaPrep RNA Cell Miniprep System was used to extract total RNA, which was then reverse transcribed into 5'RACE-ready cDNA with the SMARTer RACE 5'/3' Kit. Full-length TCR alpha and beta libraries were barcoded with multiplex adaptors and sequenced on an Illumina MiSeq. Turning to the authors' computational methods: For each of nine subset-tissue groups, sequencing data from the five patients were pooled, and the groups were then compared using unsupervised clustering of TCR gene usage. The Morisita-Horn index was used to calculate repertoire similarity, with shared sequences weighted according to their contribution to each repertoire. TCRdb cleaned the public reads at Q25 with fastp, built clones with MiXCR and kept in-frame beta chains. Each CDR3 protein appears once, grouped with its most common genes and DNA. It is TCRdb's table, rather than the study itself, that gives the V and J calls and clone size. The sample includes roughly 40,000 distinct CDR3 sequences, with about 20% observed a single time. Of the sample, 2.5% to 3% falls within the top ten clones.

The Miltenyi Naive CD4+ T Cell Isolation kit was used to purify naive CD4+ T cells, and CD25 microbeads were used to remove Tregs. Tregs, naive and memory CD4+ T cells from tumor, blood and ipsilateral draining lymph nodes of five or six breast cancer patients underwent full-length TCR alpha and beta sequencing. Tumor tissue and lymph nodes from ipsilateral axillary dissection were perfused with PBS, minced and digested with collagenase I and hyaluronidase. Ficoll density gradient centrifugation was used to isolate mononuclear cells from lymph nodes or from 50 to 60 ml of peripheral blood. A purity exceeding 90% was confirmed by FACS for the sorted cell populations. Summary of the overall study and its limitations: Validation in the larger cohort was restricted to a single TCR beta V-J rearrangement rather than whole repertoires. In terms of TCR gene usage, tumor memory CD4+ T cells clustered together with blood and lymph node memory CD4+ cells, as well as with lymph node naive CD4+ cells. The TCR alpha and beta sequences of tumor-infiltrating Tregs showed the greatest overlap with tumor naive CD4+ T cells, followed by blood naive CD4+ T cells.

From a lookup of the germline V gene (reference sequence), CDR1 and CDR2 are SEHNR and FQNEAQ. The junction carries 13 bases between V and J, which are trimmed by 5 bases and 2 bases respectively. The cysteine opens and the phenylalanine closes a CDR3 of 14 amino acids. Only the CDR3 part of the read is kept: 42 bases, read in frame from the first base. This sequence uses TRBV7-9 and TRBJ2-7, with the D call perhaps TRBD1 or TRBD2, each one matching 6 bases. The source of this sequence is a female donor with breast cancer. Input material: naive CD4+ T cells sorted from a lymph node. The cell subset or site label corresponds to: naive CD4+ T cells, CD4+CD45RA+CD25-. The CDR3 amino acid sequence is: CASSPGGRPYEQYF. The DNA sequence is as follows: TGTGCCAGCAGCCCCGGGGGCCGGCCCTACGAGCAGTACTTC.